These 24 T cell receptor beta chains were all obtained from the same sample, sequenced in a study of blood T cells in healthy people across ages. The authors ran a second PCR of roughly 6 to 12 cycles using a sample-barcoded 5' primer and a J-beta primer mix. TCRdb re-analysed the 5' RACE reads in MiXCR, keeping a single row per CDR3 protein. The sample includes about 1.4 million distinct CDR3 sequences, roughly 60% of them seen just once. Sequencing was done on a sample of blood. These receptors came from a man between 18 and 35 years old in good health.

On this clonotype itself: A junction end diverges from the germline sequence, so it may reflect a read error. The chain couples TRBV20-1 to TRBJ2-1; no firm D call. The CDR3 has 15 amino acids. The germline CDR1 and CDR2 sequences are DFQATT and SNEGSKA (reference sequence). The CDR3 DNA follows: TGCAGTGCTGCCCCGACTGACTTCTCCTACAATGGGCAGTTCTTC. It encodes CSAAPTDFSYNGQFF.

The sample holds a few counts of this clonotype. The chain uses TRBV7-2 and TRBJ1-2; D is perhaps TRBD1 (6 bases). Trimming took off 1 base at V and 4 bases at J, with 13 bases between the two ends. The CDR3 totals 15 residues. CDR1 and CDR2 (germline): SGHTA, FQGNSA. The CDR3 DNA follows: TGTGCCAGCAGCTTAGTTGCGGACAGATCCTATGGCTACACCTTC. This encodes CASSLVADRSYGYTF. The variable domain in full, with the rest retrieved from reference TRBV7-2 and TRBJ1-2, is GAGVSQSPSNKVTEKGKDVELRCDPISGHTALYWYRQSLGQGLEFLIYFQGNSAPDKSGLPSDRFSAERTGGSVSTLTIQRTQQEDSAVYLCASSLVADRSYGYTFGSGTRLTVV.

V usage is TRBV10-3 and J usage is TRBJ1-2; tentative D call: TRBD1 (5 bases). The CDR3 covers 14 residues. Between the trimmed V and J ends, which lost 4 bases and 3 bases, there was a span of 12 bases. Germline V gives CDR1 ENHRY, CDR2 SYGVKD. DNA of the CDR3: TGTGCCATCAGTGTAAGTGACAGTGACTATGGCTACACCTTC. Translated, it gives CAISVSDSDYGYTF.

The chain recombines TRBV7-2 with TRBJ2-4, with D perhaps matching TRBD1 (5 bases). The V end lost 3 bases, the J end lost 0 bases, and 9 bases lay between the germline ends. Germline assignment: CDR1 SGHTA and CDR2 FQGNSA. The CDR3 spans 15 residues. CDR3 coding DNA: TGTGCCAGCAGCTTGACAGTAATAGCCAAAAACATTCAGTACTTC. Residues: CASSLTVIAKNIQYF.

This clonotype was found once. The CDR3 loop is CSNIGLAGDRGSYNEQFF. The CDR3 bases are TGCAGTAACATAGGACTAGCGGGAGATCGGGGCTCCTACAATGAGCAGTTCTTC. The gene calls are TRBV29-1 and TRBJ2-1; TRBD2 matches 13 bases. CDR1 is SQVTM and CDR2 is ANQGSEA in the germline V gene. The CDR3 spans 18 residues.

In nucleotides, the CDR3 is TGTGCCAGCACCGCCACCCGAGACACCCTTACCGGGGAGCTGTTTTTT. Translating it yields CASTATRDTLTGELFF. The chain joins TRBV3-1 to TRBJ2-2; D gene uncertain. V lost 7 bases and J 5 bases, leaving 20 bases between the germline ends. This CDR3 region has 16 residues. Per the germline V gene, CDR1 is LGHDT and CDR2 is YNNKEL (reference sequence).

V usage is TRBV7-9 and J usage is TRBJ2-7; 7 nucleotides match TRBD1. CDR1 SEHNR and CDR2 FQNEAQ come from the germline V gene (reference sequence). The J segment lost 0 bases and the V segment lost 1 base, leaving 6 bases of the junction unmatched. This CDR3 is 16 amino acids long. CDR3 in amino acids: CASSLGGDRASYEQYF. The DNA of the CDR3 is TGTGCCAGCAGCTTAGGGGGCGACAGGGCCTCCTACGAGCAGTACTTC.

CDR3 sequence reads: CAISESVPGQLNSPLHF. Written as DNA, the CDR3 is TGTGCCATCAGTGAGTCGGTGCCGGGACAACTTAATTCACCCCTCCACTTT. The chain carries TRBV10-3 and TRBJ1-6; TRBD1 might be the D (6 bases). The length of the CDR3 is 17 residues. From germline, CDR1 is ENHRY and CDR2 SYGVKD. Trimming removed 0 bases from V and 6 bases from J, with 15 bases in between.

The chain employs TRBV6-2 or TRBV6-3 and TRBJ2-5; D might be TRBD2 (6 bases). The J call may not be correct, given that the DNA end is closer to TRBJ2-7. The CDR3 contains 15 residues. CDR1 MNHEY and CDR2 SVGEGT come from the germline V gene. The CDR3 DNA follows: TGTGCCAGCAGCCTCGCGGGGCCGAGAGACTACGAGCAGTACTTC. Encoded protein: CASSLAGPRDYEQYF.

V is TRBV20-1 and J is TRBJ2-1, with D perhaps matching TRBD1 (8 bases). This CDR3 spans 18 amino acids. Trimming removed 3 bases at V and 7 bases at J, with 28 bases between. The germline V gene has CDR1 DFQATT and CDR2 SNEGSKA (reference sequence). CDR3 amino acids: CSASRRDRTRGSVNEQFF. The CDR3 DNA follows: TGCAGTGCTAGTAGGAGGGACAGGACTAGAGGGAGTGTTAATGAGCAGTTCTTC.

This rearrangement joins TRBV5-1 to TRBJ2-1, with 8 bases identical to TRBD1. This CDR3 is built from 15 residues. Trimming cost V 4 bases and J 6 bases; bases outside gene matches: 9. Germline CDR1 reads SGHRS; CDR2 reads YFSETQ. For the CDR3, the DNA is TGCGCCAGCAGCAAGACAGGGGAGGCAGGCAATGAGCAGTTCTTC. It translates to CASSKTGEAGNEQFF.

CDR3 amino acids: CASSQDRQGGRYEQYF. CDR3 sequence (DNA): TGCGCCAGCAGCCAAGATCGCCAGGGCGGACGGTACGAGCAGTACTTC. This chain links TRBV4-1 with TRBJ2-7; TRBD1 might be the D (5 bases). V lost 0 bases and J 4 bases, leaving 16 bases between the germline ends. The CDR3 runs 16 residues. CDR1 is MGHRA, CDR2 YSYEKL, per germline.

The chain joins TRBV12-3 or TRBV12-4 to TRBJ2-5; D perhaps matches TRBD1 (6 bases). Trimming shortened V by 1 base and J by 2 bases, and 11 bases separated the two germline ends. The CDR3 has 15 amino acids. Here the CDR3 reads CASSLDRDTQETQYF. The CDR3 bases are TGTGCCAGCAGTTTAGATAGGGACACTCAAGAGACCCAGTACTTC.

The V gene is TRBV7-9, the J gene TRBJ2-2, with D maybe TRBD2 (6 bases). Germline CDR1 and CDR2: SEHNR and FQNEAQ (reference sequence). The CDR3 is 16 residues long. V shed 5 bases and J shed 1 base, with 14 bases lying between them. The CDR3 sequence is CASSGIAALNTGELFF. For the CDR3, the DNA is TGTGCCAGCAGCGGGATAGCGGCCCTGAACACCGGGGAGCTGTTTTTT.

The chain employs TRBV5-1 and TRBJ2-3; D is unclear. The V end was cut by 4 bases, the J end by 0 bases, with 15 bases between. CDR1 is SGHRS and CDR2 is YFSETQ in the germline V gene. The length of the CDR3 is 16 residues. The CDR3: CASSPYSPGSTDTQYF. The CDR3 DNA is TGCGCCAGCAGCCCGTACAGTCCCGGGAGCACAGATACGCAGTATTTT.

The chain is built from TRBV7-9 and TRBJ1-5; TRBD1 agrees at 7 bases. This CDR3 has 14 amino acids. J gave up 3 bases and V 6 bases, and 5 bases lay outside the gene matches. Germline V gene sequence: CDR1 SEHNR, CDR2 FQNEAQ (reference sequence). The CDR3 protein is CASSTGDDNQPQHF. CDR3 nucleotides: TGTGCCAGCAGTACAGGGGACGACAATCAGCCCCAGCATTTT.

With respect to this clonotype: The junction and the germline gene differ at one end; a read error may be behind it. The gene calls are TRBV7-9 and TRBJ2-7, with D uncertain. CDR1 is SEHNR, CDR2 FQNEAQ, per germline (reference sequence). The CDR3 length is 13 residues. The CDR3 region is CACSLTSSDEQYF. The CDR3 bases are TGTGCCTGCAGCTTGACCAGCAGTGACGAGCAGTACTTC.

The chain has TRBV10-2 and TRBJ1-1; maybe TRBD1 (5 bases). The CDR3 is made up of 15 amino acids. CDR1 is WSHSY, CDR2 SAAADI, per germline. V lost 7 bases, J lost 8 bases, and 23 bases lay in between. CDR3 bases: TGCGCCAGCACATCCGGGGCATTGGTGATGGGCGAAGCTTTCTTT. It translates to CASTSGALVMGEAFF.

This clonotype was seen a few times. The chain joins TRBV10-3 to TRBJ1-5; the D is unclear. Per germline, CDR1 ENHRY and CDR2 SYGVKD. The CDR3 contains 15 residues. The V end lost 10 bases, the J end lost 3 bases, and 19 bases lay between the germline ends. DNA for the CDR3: TGTGCCACCCTGGATCACGAATTCCCCAATCAGCCCCAGCATTTT. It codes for CATLDHEFPNQPQHF.

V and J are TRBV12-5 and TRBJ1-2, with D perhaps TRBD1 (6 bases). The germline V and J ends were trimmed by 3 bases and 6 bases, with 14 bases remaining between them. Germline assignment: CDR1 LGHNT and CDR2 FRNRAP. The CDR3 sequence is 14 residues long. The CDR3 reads CASGFGGGVDGYTF. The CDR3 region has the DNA TGTGCTAGTGGTTTTGGGGGCGGAGTGGATGGCTACACCTTC.

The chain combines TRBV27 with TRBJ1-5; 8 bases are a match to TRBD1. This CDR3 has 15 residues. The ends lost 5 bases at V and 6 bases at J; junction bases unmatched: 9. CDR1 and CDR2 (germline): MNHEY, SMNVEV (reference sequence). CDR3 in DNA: TGTGCCAGCAGTAAGACAGGGGAAGGGATTCAGCCCCAGCATTTT. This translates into CASSKTGEGIQPQHF.

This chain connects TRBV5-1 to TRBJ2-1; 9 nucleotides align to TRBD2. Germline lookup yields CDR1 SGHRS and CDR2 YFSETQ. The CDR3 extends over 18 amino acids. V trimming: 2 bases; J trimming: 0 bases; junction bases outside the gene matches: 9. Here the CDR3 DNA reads TGCGCCAGCAGCTTCGGGGAACTAGCGGGTATCTCCTACAATGAGCAGTTCTTC. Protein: CASSFGELAGISYNEQFF. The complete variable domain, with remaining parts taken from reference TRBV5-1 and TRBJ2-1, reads KAGVTQTPRYLIKTRGQQVTLSCSPISGHRSVSWYQQTPGQGLQFLFEYFSETQRNKGNFPGRFSGRQFSNSRSEMNVSTLELGDSALYLCASSFGELAGISYNEQFFGPGTRLTVL.

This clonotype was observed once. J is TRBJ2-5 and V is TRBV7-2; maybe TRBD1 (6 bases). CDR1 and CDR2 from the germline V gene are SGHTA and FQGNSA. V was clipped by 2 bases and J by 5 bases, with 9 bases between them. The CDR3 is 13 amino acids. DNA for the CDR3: TGTGCCAGCAGCTTACTGCAGGGGGAGACCCAGTACTTC. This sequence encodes CASSLLQGETQYF.

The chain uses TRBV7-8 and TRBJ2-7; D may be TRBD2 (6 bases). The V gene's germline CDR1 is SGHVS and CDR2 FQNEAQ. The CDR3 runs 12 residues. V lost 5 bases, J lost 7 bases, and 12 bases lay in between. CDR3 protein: CASSPLAREQYF. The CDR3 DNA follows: TGTGCCAGCAGCCCTCTAGCGAGGGAGCAGTACTTC.